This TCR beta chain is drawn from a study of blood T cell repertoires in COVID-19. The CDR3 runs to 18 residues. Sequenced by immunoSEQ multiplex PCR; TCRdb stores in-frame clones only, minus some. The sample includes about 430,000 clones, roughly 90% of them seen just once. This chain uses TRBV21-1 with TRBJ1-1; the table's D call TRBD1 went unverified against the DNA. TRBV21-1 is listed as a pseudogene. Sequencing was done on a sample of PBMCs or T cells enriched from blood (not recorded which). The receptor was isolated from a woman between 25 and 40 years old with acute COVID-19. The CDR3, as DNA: TGTGCCAGCAGCAAAGCGCTGGAGGATGACAGGGGGCCCACTGAAGCTTTCTTT. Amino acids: CASSKALEDDRGPTEAFF.